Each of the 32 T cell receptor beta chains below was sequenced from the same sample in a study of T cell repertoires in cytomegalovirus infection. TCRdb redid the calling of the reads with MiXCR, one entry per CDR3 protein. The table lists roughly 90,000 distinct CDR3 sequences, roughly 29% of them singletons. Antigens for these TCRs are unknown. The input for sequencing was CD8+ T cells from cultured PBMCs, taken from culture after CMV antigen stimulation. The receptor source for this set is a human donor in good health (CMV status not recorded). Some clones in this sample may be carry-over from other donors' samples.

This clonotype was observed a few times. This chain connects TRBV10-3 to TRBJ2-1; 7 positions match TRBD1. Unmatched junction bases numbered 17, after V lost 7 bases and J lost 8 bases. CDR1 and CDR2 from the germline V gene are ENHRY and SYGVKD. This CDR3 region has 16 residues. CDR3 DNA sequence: TGTGCCATCACCAGCGGTGAGGCAGGGGGTAGGCATGAGCAGTTCTTC. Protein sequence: CAITSGEAGGRHEQFF.

Written as DNA, the CDR3 is TGCGCCAGCAGCCAAGAGGACAGAGACTCCTACGAGCAGTACTTC. This codes for CASSQEDRDSYEQYF. This chain connects TRBV4-1 to TRBJ2-7; D possibly corresponds to TRBD1 (6 bases). Germline CDR1 is MGHRA and CDR2 is YSYEKL. The CDR3 sequence is 15 residues long. V was trimmed by 0 bases and J by 0 bases, leaving 9 bases between them.

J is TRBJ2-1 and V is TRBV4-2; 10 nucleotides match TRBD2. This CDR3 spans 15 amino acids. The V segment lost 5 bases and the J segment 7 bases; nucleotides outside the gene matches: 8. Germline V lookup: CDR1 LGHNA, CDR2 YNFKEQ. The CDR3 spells CASSESGGAFNEQFF. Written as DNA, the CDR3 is TGTGCCAGCAGCGAAAGCGGGGGGGCCTTTAATGAGCAGTTCTTC.

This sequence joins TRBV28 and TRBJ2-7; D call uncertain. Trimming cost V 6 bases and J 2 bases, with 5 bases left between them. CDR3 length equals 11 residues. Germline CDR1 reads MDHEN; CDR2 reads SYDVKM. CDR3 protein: CASRTAYEQYF. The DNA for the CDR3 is TGTGCCAGCAGAACAGCCTACGAGCAGTACTTC.

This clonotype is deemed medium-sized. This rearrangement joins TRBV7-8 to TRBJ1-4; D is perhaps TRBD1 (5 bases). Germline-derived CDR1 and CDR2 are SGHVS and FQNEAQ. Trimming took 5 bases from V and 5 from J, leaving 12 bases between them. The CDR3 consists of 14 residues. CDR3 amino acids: CASSPAGPNEKLFF. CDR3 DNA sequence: TGTGCCAGCAGCCCCGCGGGGCCCAATGAAAAACTGTTTTTT.

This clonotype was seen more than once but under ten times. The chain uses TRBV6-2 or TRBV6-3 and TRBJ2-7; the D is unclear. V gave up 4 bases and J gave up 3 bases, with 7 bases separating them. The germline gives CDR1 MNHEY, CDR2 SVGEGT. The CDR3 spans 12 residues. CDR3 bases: TGTGCCAGCAGTTGGAACGACTACGAGCAGTACTTC. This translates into CASSWNDYEQYF.

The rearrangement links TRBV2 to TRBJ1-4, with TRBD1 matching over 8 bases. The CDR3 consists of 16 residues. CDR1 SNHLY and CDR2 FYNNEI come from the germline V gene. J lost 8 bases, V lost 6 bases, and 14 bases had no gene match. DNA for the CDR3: TGTGCCAGCAGGGTCCAATCGACAGGGGTCTCCGAAAAACTGTTTTTT. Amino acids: CASRVQSTGVSEKLFF.

CDR3 nucleotide sequence: TGTGCCAGCAGCCCGACAGAAGCCTATGGCTACACCTTC. It yields the protein CASSPTEAYGYTF. The chain uses TRBV4-2 and TRBJ1-2, with D perhaps TRBD1 (5 bases). Trimming took off 4 bases at V and 4 bases at J, with 10 bases between the two ends. Germline assignment: CDR1 LGHNA and CDR2 YNFKEQ. The CDR3 runs 13 residues.

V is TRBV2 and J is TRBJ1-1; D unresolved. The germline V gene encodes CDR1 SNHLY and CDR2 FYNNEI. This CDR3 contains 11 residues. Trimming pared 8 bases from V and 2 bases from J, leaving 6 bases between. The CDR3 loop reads CASDENTEAFF. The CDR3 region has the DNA TGTGCCAGCGACGAAAACACTGAAGCTTTCTTT.

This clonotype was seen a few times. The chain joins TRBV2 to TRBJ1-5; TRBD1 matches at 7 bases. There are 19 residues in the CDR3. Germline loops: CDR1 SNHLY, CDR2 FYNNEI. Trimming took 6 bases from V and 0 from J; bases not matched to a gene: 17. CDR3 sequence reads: CASSGIRDSWGDSNQPQHF. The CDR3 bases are TGTGCCAGCAGCGGAATCCGGGACAGCTGGGGTGATAGCAATCAGCCCCAGCATTTT. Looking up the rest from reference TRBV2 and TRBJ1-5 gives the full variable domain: EPEVTQTPSHQVTQMGQEVILRCVPISNHLYFYWYRQILGQKVEFLVSFYNNEISEKSEIFDDQFSVERPDGSNFTLKIRSTKLEDSAMYFCASSGIRDSWGDSNQPQHFGDGTRLSIL.

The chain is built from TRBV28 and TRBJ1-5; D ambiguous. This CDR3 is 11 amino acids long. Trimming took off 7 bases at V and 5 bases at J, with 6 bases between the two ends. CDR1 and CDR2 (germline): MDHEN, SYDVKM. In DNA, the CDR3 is TGTGCCAGCAACTCTTATCAGCCCCAGCATTTT. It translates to CASNSYQPQHF.

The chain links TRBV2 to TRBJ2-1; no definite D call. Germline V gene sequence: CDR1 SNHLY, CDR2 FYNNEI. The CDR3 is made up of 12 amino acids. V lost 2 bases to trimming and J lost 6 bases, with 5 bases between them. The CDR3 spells CASSETRNEQFF. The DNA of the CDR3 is TGTGCCAGCAGTGAAACTCGCAATGAGCAGTTCTTC.

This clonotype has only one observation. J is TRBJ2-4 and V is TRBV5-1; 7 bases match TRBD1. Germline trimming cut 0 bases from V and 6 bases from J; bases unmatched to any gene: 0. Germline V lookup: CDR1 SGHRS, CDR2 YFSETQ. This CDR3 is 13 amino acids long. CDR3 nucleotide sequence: TGCGCCAGCAGCTTGGGACAGGGAAACATTCAGTACTTC. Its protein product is CASSLGQGNIQYF.

The CDR3 here is CASSQDPRQGNNEQFF. CDR3 nucleotide sequence: TGTGCCAGCAGCCAAGATCCCCGACAGGGGAACAATGAGCAGTTCTTC. The chain couples TRBV14 to TRBJ2-1, with TRBD1 identical over 8 bases. There are 16 residues in the CDR3. The V and J ends lost 0 bases and 5 bases, in that order; junction bases with no gene match: 6. The V gene's germline CDR1 is SGHDN and CDR2 FVKESK.

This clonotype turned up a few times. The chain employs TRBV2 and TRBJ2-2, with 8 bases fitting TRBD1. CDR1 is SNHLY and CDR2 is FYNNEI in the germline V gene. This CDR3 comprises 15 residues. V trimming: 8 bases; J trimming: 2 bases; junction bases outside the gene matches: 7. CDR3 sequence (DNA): TGTGCCAGCGGAGACAGGGGCTTTAACACCGGGGAGCTGTTTTTT. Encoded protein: CASGDRGFNTGELFF.

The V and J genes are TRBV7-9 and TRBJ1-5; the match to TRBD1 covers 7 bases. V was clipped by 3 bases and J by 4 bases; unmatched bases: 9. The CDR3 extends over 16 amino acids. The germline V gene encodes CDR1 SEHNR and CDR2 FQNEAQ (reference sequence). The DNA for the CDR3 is TGTGCCAGCAGCTTGGGGGACAGCAACTTTAATCAGCCCCAGCATTTT. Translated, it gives CASSLGDSNFNQPQHF.

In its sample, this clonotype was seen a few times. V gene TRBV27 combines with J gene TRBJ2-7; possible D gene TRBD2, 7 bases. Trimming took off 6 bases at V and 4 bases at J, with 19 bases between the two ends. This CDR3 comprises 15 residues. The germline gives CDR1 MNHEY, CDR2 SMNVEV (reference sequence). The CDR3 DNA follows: TGTGCCAGCAGCCGGGGCGGGGGCGCCCAATACGAGCAGTACTTC. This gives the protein CASSRGGGAQYEQYF.

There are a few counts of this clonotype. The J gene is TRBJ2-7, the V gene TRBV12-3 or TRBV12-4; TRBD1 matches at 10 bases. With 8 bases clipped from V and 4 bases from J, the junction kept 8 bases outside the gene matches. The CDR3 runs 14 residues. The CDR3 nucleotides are TGTGCCAGCTCCGGGACAGGGGATAAGTACGAGCAGTACTTC. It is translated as CASSGTGDKYEQYF.

The CDR3 sequence: CASSPFGSYNEQFF. As DNA, the CDR3 is TGTGCCAGCAGCCCCTTCGGGTCCTACAATGAGCAGTTCTTC. The chain uses TRBV9 and TRBJ2-1; D unresolved. The V end lost 4 bases, the J end lost 1 base, and 9 bases lay between the germline ends. There are 14 residues in the CDR3. Germline V gene data show CDR1 as SGDLS and CDR2 as YYNGEE. Using reference TRBV9 and TRBJ2-1 for the parts outside the CDR3, the full variable domain is DSGVTQTPKHLITATGQRVTLRCSPRSGDLSVYWYQQSLDQGLQFLIQYYNGEERAKGNILERFSAQQFPDLHSELNLSSLELGDSALYFCASSPFGSYNEQFFGPGTRLTVL.

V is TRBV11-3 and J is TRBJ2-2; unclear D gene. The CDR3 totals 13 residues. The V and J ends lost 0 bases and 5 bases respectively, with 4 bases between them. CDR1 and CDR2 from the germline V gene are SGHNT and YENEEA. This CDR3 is CASSLERTGELFF. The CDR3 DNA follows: TGTGCCAGCAGCTTAGAGAGGACCGGGGAGCTGTTTTTT.

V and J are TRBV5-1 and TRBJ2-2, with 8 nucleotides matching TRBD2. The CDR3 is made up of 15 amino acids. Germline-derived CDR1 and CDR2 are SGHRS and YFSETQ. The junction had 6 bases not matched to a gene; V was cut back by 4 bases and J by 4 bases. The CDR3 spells CASSKGLAVTGELFF. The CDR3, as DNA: TGCGCCAGCAGCAAAGGACTAGCAGTCACCGGGGAGCTGTTTTTT. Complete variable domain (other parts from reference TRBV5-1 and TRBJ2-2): KAGVTQTPRYLIKTRGQQVTLSCSPISGHRSVSWYQQTPGQGLQFLFEYFSETQRNKGNFPGRFSGRQFSNSRSEMNVSTLELGDSALYLCASSKGLAVTGELFFGEGSRLTVL.

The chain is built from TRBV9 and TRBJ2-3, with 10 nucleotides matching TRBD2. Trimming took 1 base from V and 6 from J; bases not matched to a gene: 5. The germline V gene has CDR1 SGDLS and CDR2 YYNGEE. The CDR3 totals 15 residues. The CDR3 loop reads CASSVSGGADDTQYF. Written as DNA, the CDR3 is TGTGCCAGCAGCGTAAGCGGGGGGGCCGACGATACGCAGTATTTT.

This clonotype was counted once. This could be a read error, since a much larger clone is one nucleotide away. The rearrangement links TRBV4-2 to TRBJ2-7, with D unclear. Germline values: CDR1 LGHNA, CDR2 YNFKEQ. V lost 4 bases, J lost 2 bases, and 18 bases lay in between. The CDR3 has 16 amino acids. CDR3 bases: TGTGCCAGCAGCCGAGATCAAGGTTTGTTGGCCTACGAGCAGTACTTC. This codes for CASSRDQGLLAYEQYF.

CDR3 in amino acids: CASSSAGRDYEQYF. The CDR3 DNA sequence: TGTGCCAGCAGCTCCGCCGGACGGGACTACGAGCAGTACTTC. This chain links TRBV5-4 with TRBJ2-7; weak D call: TRBD2 (5 bases). Trimming took 3 bases from V and 3 from J, leaving 13 bases between them. The CDR3 runs to 14 residues. The germline V gene encodes CDR1 SGHNT and CDR2 YYREEE (reference sequence).

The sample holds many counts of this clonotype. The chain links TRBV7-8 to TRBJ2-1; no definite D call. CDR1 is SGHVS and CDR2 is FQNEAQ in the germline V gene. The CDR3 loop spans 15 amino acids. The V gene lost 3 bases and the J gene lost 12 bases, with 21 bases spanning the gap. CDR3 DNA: TGTGCCAGCAGCTTGGATCTCGGGCTCCGTGATGGGCAGTTCTTC. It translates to CASSLDLGLRDGQFF.

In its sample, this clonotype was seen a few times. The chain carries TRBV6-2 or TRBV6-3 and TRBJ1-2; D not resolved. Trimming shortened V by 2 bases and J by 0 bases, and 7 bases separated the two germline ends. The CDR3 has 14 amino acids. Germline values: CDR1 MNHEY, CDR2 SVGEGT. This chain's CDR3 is CASSYEEANYGYTF. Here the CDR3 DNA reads TGTGCCAGCAGTTACGAGGAAGCTAACTATGGCTACACCTTC.

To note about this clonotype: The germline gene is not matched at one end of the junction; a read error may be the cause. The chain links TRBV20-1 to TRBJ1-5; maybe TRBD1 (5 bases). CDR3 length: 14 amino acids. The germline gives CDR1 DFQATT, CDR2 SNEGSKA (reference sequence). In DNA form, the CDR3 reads TGCAGTGCTAGGGACACTGATAGCATTCAGCCCCAGCATTTT. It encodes CSARDTDSIQPQHF.

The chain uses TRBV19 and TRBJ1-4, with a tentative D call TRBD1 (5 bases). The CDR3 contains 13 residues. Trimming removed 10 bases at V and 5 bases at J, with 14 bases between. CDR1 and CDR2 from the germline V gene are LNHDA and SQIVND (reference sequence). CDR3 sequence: CATSGTDNEKLFF. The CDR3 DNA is TGTGCCACCTCAGGGACGGACAATGAAAAACTGTTTTTT.

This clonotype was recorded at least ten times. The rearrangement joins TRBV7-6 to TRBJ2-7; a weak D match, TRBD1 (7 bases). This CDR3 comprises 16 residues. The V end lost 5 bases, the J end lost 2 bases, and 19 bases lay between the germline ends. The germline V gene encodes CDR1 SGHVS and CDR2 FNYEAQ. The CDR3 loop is CASSPTPQGGAYEQYF. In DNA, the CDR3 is TGTGCCAGCAGCCCCACGCCGCAGGGGGGCGCCTACGAGCAGTACTTC.

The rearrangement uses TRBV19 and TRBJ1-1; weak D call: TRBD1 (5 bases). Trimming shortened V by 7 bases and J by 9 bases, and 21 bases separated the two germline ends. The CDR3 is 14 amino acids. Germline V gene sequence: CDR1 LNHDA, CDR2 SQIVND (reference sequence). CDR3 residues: CASTPGRVIAQAFF. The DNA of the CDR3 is TGTGCCAGTACCCCGGGACGGGTCATCGCCCAAGCTTTCTTT.

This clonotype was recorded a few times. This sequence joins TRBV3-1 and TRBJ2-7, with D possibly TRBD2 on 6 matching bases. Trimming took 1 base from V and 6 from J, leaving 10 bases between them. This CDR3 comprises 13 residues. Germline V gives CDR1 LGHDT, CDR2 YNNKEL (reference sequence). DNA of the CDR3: TGTGCCAGCAGCCAAGGGGGAGCGGGCGAGCAGTACTTC. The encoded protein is CASSQGGAGEQYF.

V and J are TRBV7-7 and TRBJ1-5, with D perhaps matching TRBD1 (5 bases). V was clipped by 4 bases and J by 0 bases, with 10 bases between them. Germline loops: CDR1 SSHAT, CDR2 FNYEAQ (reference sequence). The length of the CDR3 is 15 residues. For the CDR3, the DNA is TGTGCCAGCAGCTGGGGACGGTATAGCAATCAGCCCCAGCATTTT. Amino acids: CASSWGRYSNQPQHF.